One sample yielded the 29 T cell receptor beta chains listed below, sequenced in a study of OX40 agonist ivuxolimab in advanced cancers. TCRdb's table, derived via immunoSEQ multiplex PCR, lists solely in-frame clones and lacks some. Among tens of thousands of clones listed, about 83% were seen once. The sample was CD4+ or CD8+ T cells sorted from blood, taken in a trial of the OX40 agonist ivuxolimab. These receptors all stem from an adult with an advanced solid tumor such as melanoma, head and neck, liver or kidney cancer.

The CDR3 nucleotides read TGTGCCAGCAGCGCACAGGGACCCAGCTACAATGAGCAGTTCTTC. Translating gives CASSAQGPSYNEQFF. The J gene is TRBJ2-1, the V gene TRBV9; D is perhaps TRBD1 (6 bases). Between the trimmed V and J ends, which lost 3 bases and 3 bases, there was a span of 13 bases. The V gene's germline CDR1 is SGDLS and CDR2 YYNGEE. There are 15 residues in the CDR3.

This chain links TRBV7-3 with TRBJ2-1; 13 bases map to TRBD2. Looked up from germline, CDR1 is SGHTA and CDR2 is FQGTGA. With V trimmed by 5 bases and J by 8 bases, 9 bases remained unmatched. The CDR3 is made up of 16 amino acids. The CDR3 region has the DNA TGTGCCAGCAGCCTAGGTGGACTAGCGGGGGACGATGAGCAGTTCTTC. Translated, it gives CASSLGGLAGDDEQFF.

The chain combines TRBV6-6 with TRBJ1-1; 8 nucleotides line up with TRBD1. Germline CDR1 and CDR2: MNHNY and SVGAGI (reference sequence). The CDR3 consists of 14 residues. The junction had 5 bases not matched to a gene; V was cut back by 3 bases and J by 5 bases. CDR3 residues: CASSYGTGYTEAFF. The CDR3 coding sequence is TGTGCCAGCAGTTATGGGACAGGATATACTGAAGCTTTCTTT.

The J gene is TRBJ1-4, the V gene TRBV6-6; D unresolved. Germline V gene lookup returns CDR1 MNHNY and CDR2 SVGAGI (reference sequence). V lost 6 bases to trimming and J lost 1 base, with 12 bases between them. This CDR3 region has 15 residues. The CDR3 DNA reads TGTGCCAGCAGGCGTGACGGGTTAACTAATGAAAAACTGTTTTTT. It translates to CASRRDGLTNEKLFF.

The J gene is TRBJ1-2, the V gene TRBV5-5, with D maybe TRBD1 (6 bases). This CDR3 is 15 amino acids long. Germline V gives CDR1 SGHKS, CDR2 YYEKEE (reference sequence). Trimming took 4 bases from V and 0 from J, leaving 13 bases between them. CDR3 coding DNA: TGTGCCAGCAGCACGGAAGGACAGACTAACTATGGCTACACCTTC. Encoded protein: CASSTEGQTNYGYTF.

This clone was observed a few times. The chain links TRBV19 to TRBJ2-3; TRBD1 is a possible D gene (6 bases). V was clipped by 7 bases and J by 4 bases, with 9 bases between them. CDR1 and CDR2 (germline): LNHDA, SQIVND (reference sequence). The CDR3 covers 12 residues. DNA for the CDR3: TGTGCCAGTATGGGACACCCAGATACGCAGTATTTT. This codes for CASMGHPDTQYF.

The chain carries TRBV11-2 and TRBJ2-4; D is uncertain. The CDR3 is 14 residues long. Germline values: CDR1 SGHAT, CDR2 FQNNGV. V lost 0 bases, J lost 4 bases, and 7 bases lay in between. The CDR3 is CASSLDPQKNIQYF. Written as DNA, the CDR3 is TGTGCCAGCAGCTTAGATCCGCAGAAAAACATTCAGTACTTC.

This clone was picked up a small number of times. The rearrangement uses TRBV20-1 and TRBJ2-5, with 7 bases lining up with TRBD2. The junction had 5 bases not matched to a gene; V was cut back by 6 bases and J by 7 bases. Germline values: CDR1 DFQATT, CDR2 SNEGSKA (reference sequence). The CDR3 extends over 11 amino acids. CDR3 region: CSASGGWTQYF. The CDR3 bases are TGCAGTGCGTCGGGGGGATGGACCCAGTACTTC.

A word on this clone: The final CDR3 position lacks the conserved phenylalanine or tryptophan, pointing to a likely read error. It is unclear where the CDR3 begins or ends on the DNA, so no DNA is shown, and the CDR3 is as TCRdb lists it. The chain links TRBV2 to TRBJ2-7; TRBD2 is the table's D call and was not checked against the DNA. Germline values: CDR1 SNHLY, CDR2 FYNNEI. The CDR3 is 11 amino acids long, termini counted. This chain's CDR3 is CASSVIRDSVL.

The V gene is TRBV28, the J gene TRBJ2-1; D may be TRBD1 or TRBD2 (5 bases each). The length of the CDR3 is 15 residues. The V and J ends lost 3 bases and 5 bases respectively, with 14 bases between them. CDR1 MDHEN and CDR2 SYDVKM come from the germline V gene. CDR3 DNA sequence: TGTGCCAGCAGTTTTGAAGGGACCCGTAACAATGAGCAGTTCTTC. Amino acid sequence: CASSFEGTRNNEQFF.

CDR3 region: CASSLAHGELFF. As DNA, the CDR3 is TGTGCCAGCAGCTTGGCCCACGGGGAGCTGTTTTTT. The chain couples TRBV7-6 to TRBJ2-2; D is undetermined. The CDR3 is 12 residues long. With 3 bases removed from V and 7 bases from J, the gap between germline ends came to 6 bases. Germline CDR1 reads SGHVS; CDR2 reads FNYEAQ. Complete variable domain (other parts from reference TRBV7-6 and TRBJ2-2): GAGVSQSPRYKVTKRGQDVALRCDPISGHVSLYWYRQALGQGPEFLTYFNYEAQQDKSGLPNDRFSAERPEGSISTLTIQRTEQRDSAMYRCASSLAHGELFFGEGSRLTVL.

The CDR3 reads CASNFPGGNTGELFF. CDR3 DNA: TGTGCCAGCAACTTCCCCGGGGGTAACACCGGGGAGCTGTTTTTT. This chain links TRBV7-9 with TRBJ2-2, with a weak D call TRBD2 (6 bases). The length of the CDR3 is 15 residues. Looked up from germline, CDR1 is SEHNR and CDR2 is FQNEAQ (reference sequence). Trimming stripped 7 bases from V and 2 bases from J, with 14 bases between. The whole variable domain, remainder taken from reference TRBV7-9 and TRBJ2-2, is DTGVSQNPRHKITKRGQNVTFRCDPISEHNRLYWYRQTLGQGPEFLTYFQNEAQLEKSRLLSDRFSAERPKGSFSTLEIQRTEQGDSAMYLCASNFPGGNTGELFFGEGSRLTVL.

This rearrangement joins TRBV28 to TRBJ1-5; D call uncertain. The CDR3 has 14 amino acids. CDR1 and CDR2 (germline): MDHEN, SYDVKM. V lost 6 bases to trimming and J lost 0 bases, with 9 bases between them. Written as DNA, the CDR3 is TGTGCCAGCAGCTTAACCGTTAGCAATCAGCCCCAGCATTTT. This encodes CASSLTVSNQPQHF.

This clone was counted a single time. The chain carries TRBV7-9 and TRBJ1-1; TRBD1 matches at 9 bases. Germline V gives CDR1 SEHNR, CDR2 FQNEAQ (reference sequence). J gave up 2 bases and V 0 bases, and 7 bases lay outside the gene matches. The CDR3 has 17 residues. The CDR3 nucleotides read TGTGCCAGCAGCTTAGCGGTAACGGGACAGGGCAACACTGAAGCTTTCTTT. Its translation: CASSLAVTGQGNTEAFF.

V usage is TRBV28 and J usage is TRBJ2-1, with D maybe TRBD1 (5 bases). This CDR3 region has 13 residues. Per germline, CDR1 MDHEN and CDR2 SYDVKM. V lost 8 bases to trimming and J lost 5 bases, with 13 bases between them. The CDR3 protein is CASDHRLNNEQFF. The CDR3 nucleotides read TGTGCCAGCGATCACAGGTTGAACAATGAGCAGTTCTTC.

CDR3 coding DNA: TGTGCCAGCAGTCCGACAGGGACTGGGGCCAACGTCCTGACTTTC. Amino acids: CASSPTGTGANVLTF. This chain joins TRBV2 and TRBJ2-6; 7 bases agree with TRBD1. This CDR3 has 15 residues. The V gene's germline CDR1 is SNHLY and CDR2 FYNNEI. Losses at the gene ends were 5 bases for V and 2 bases for J; bases not matched to a gene: 3.

The chain is built from TRBV2 and TRBJ1-5, with TRBD1 as a possible D gene (5 bases). Germline V gene data show CDR1 as SNHLY and CDR2 as FYNNEI. V was cut by 3 bases and J by 7 bases, with 10 bases left in between. This CDR3 spans 13 amino acids. The CDR3 coding sequence is TGTGCCAGCAGTGATGGGGGTCCGCAGCCCCAGCATTTT. This gives the protein CASSDGGPQPQHF.

In its sample, this clone is large. The V call is TRBV5-4, the J call TRBJ1-1; perhaps TRBD1 as D (5 bases). V was cut by 0 bases and J by 5 bases, with 14 bases left in between. CDR3 length: 15 amino acids. The germline V gene encodes CDR1 SGHNT and CDR2 YYREEE (reference sequence). In DNA, the CDR3 is TGTGCCAGCAGCTTGGGCCCCGGGGGTATAACTGAAGCTTTCTTT. Translation: CASSLGPGGITEAFF.

The chain employs TRBV28 and TRBJ2-3; the match to TRBD1 covers 7 bases. Germline CDR1 MDHEN, CDR2 SYDVKM. The CDR3 is 15 amino acids. V shed 3 bases, J shed 2 bases, and the junction held 5 bases outside the gene matches. In DNA, the CDR3 is TGTGCCAGCAGTTTCCAGGGGGTCTACACAGATACGCAGTATTTT. It is translated as CASSFQGVYTDTQYF.

This chain uses TRBV5-3 with TRBJ2-3, with TRBD2 matching over 8 bases. TRBV5-3 qualifies as an ORF whose function is uncertain. The junction had 9 bases not matched to a gene; V was cut back by 4 bases and J by 2 bases. There are 16 residues in the CDR3. In DNA, the CDR3 is TGTGCCAGAAGCGCCATACGGGGGGGTCACACAGATACGCAGTATTTT. As protein: CARSAIRGGHTDTQYF.

V usage is TRBV13 and J usage is TRBJ1-6; D unclear. V lost 7 bases, J lost 0 bases, and 10 bases lay in between. The germline CDR1 and CDR2 sequences are PRHDT and FYEKMQ (reference sequence). The CDR3 sequence is 15 residues long. The CDR3 sequence is CASTRTSSYNSPLHF. CDR3 nucleotides: TGTGCCAGCACCCGGACGAGCTCCTATAATTCACCCCTCCACTTT. The complete variable domain, with remaining parts taken from reference TRBV13 and TRBJ1-6, reads AAGVIQSPRHLIKEKRETATLKCYPIPRHDTVYWYQQGPGQDPQFLISFYEKMQSDKGSIPDRFSAQQFSDYHSELNMSSLELGDSALYFCASTRTSSYNSPLHFGNGTRLTVT.

The genes are TRBV19 and TRBJ2-5; D possibly uses TRBD1 or TRBD2 (5 bases each). The CDR3 is 15 amino acids. The germline gives CDR1 LNHDA, CDR2 SQIVND (reference sequence). V was clipped by 4 bases and J by 2 bases, with 14 bases between them. In DNA form, the CDR3 reads TGTGCCAGTAGTAGTCAGGGAGAGGAGCAAGAGACCCAGTACTTC. It yields the protein CASSSQGEEQETQYF.

V gene TRBV19 combines with J gene TRBJ2-1; 9 positions agree with TRBD2. CDR1 LNHDA and CDR2 SQIVND come from the germline V gene (reference sequence). Trimming at V came to 5 bases and at J to 8 bases, leaving 13 bases not matched to a gene. The CDR3 length is 16 residues. DNA for the CDR3: TGTGCCAGTAGTGAGTATATAGCGGGGGACAAGGATGAGCAGTTCTTC. Amino acid sequence: CASSEYIAGDKDEQFF.

The V and J genes are TRBV9 and TRBJ1-2; no clear D. This CDR3 contains 15 residues. Germline V gives CDR1 SGDLS, CDR2 YYNGEE. V shed 2 bases and J shed 2 bases, with 13 bases lying between them. The CDR3 is CASSVTPAENYGYTF. Here the CDR3 DNA reads TGTGCCAGCAGCGTTACTCCGGCGGAAAACTATGGCTACACCTTC.

This chain joins TRBV6-6 and TRBJ2-5, with D perhaps matching TRBD1 (5 bases). The CDR3 consists of 12 residues. CDR1 MNHNY and CDR2 SVGAGI come from the germline V gene (reference sequence). The V and J ends lost 5 bases and 1 base respectively, with 5 bases between them. CDR3 residues: CASSRGQETQYF. The CDR3 DNA is TGTGCCAGCAGTAGGGGCCAAGAGACCCAGTACTTC.

V gene TRBV27 combines with J gene TRBJ2-2; D is unresolved. The CDR3 extends over 14 amino acids. V was shortened by 3 bases and J by 9 bases, with 14 bases between the two germline ends. CDR1 MNHEY and CDR2 SMNVEV come from the germline V gene (reference sequence). CDR3 region: CASSFGGPQRELFF. The DNA for the CDR3 is TGTGCCAGCAGTTTCGGTGGTCCCCAGCGGGAGCTGTTTTTT.

The chain links TRBV28 to TRBJ1-5, with a weak D call TRBD1 (6 bases). The CDR3 has 15 amino acids. Between the trimmed V and J ends, which lost 7 bases and 1 base, there was a span of 14 bases. Germline V gives CDR1 MDHEN, CDR2 SYDVKM. CDR3 DNA sequence: TGTGCCAGCACCTATATGGGGGCAAGCAATCAGCCCCAGCATTTT. Translating gives CASTYMGASNQPQHF.

The rearrangement joins TRBV6-5 to TRBJ2-4; 7 bases are a match to TRBD1. The germline CDR1 and CDR2 sequences are MNHEY and SVGAGI. Trimming took 2 bases from V and 9 from J; bases not matched to a gene: 4. This CDR3 region has 13 residues. The CDR3 loop reads CASSYNRGGIQYF. The CDR3 DNA sequence: TGTGCCAGCAGTTACAACAGGGGCGGCATTCAGTACTTC.

The rearrangement links TRBV10-3 to TRBJ2-1, with 10 bases fitting TRBD1. The germline CDR1 and CDR2 sequences are ENHRY and SYGVKD. The ends lost 6 bases at V and 8 bases at J; junction bases unmatched: 4. The CDR3 is 13 residues long. CDR3 DNA sequence: TGTGCCATCAGAAGGGACAGGGGCGATGAGCAGTTCTTC. Translating gives CAIRRDRGDEQFF.